This T cell receptor (beta chain) was documented in a study of CD8 T cells in Susac syndrome. Overall study findings and caveats: In total CD8+ repertoires, 15 to 20 Susac-specific public clones were detected, and CD8+ TEMRA repertoires contained five.

Trimming removed 5 bases from V and 4 bases from J; junction bases left unmatched: 6. CDR1 is DFQATT and CDR2 is SNEGSKA in the germline V gene (reference sequence). The length of the CDR3 is 15 residues. CD8+ and CD4+ blood T cells underwent TCR beta sequencing. TEMRA cells were FACS-enriched, while CD8+ and CD4+ T cells were negatively isolated. A quantity of 0.5 to 1 ug RNA underwent reverse transcription using random hexamers. TCRdb reanalysed the immunoSEQ multiplex PCR reads using MiXCR and keeps one entry per CDR3 protein. The sample shows around 80,000 distinct CDR3 sequences, under 95% of them seen only once. Worth noting for this clonotype: Its antigen is still unknown.

The rearrangement joins TRBV20-1 to TRBJ2-1; 12 bases are shared with TRBD2. Sample: CD8+ T cells from PBMCs. This receptor was taken from a human donor with Susac syndrome. In DNA, the CDR3 is TGCAGTGCTGGCACGACTAGCGGGAGTTACAATGAGCAGTTCTTC. Amino acid sequence: CSAGTTSGSYNEQFF.